This TCR beta chain was documented in a study of CD8 T cells in Susac syndrome. V lost 3 bases and J lost 9; bases outside the gene matches: 8. CDR1 and CDR2 (germline): LNHDA, SQIVND (reference sequence). This CDR3 region has 15 residues. RNA, at about 0.45 to 1 ug, was reverse transcribed with random hexamers. TCRdb processed the immunoSEQ multiplex PCR reads anew with MiXCR; each CDR3 protein has one entry. The sample records some 150,000 distinct CDR3 sequences, 85% to 95% being singletons. The receptor was derived from a human donor with Susac syndrome. Sequencing was carried out using CD4+ T cells from PBMCs. The genes are TRBV19 and TRBJ2-1; TRBD2 agrees at 10 bases. CDR3 in DNA: TGTGCCAGTAGTATCGTAGCGGGGGGCCTTGGTGAGCAGTTCTTC. Protein sequence: CASSIVAGGLGEQFF. The entire variable domain, with the rest obtained from reference TRBV19 and TRBJ2-1, is as follows: DGGITQSPKYLFRKEGQNVTLSCEQNLNHDAMYWYRQDPGQGLRLIYYSQIVNDFQKGDIAEGYSVSREKKESFPLTVTSAQKNPTAFYLCASSIVAGGLGEQFFGPGTRLTVL.